Listed here are 5 T cell receptor beta chains from one sample, sequenced in a study of T cell responses to AZD1222 COVID-19 vaccine (dated by TCRdb to the early 2020s). What the time point label conveys for this sample: baseline before first vaccination. Preparation of the library involved the immunoSEQ multiplex PCR assay. TCRdb stores this immuneACCESS table with in-frame sequences only. Part of the clones is absent; in the studies checked, under half of the shortfall reflects unresolved V genes, and no reason is known for the rest. Recorded for this sample are 150,000 or so clones; just over 90% of them occurred a single time. Of the sample, about 2.1% is held by the ten largest clones. Material: peripheral blood, obtained on day 0 of AZD1222 vaccination. The receptors derive from an adult in good health.

This sequence joins TRBV18 and TRBJ1-1, with 7 bases identical to TRBD1. In germline, CDR1 is KGHSH, CDR2 LQKENI. The CDR3 spans 13 residues. V trimming: 3 bases; J trimming: 6 bases; junction bases outside the gene matches: 4. Written as DNA, the CDR3 is TGTGCCAGCTCACCCCTAGGACAGGCTGAAGCTTTCTTT. The encoded protein is CASSPLGQAEAFF.

The gene calls are TRBV27 and TRBJ1-4; D possibly corresponds to TRBD1 (6 bases). CDR1 and CDR2 (germline): MNHEY, SMNVEV (reference sequence). V dropped 5 bases and J dropped 5 bases, with 18 bases sitting between them. CDR3 length equals 16 residues. This CDR3 reads CASSGRRRGQNEKLFF. The CDR3 bases are TGTGCCAGCAGTGGCCGGAGACGGGGGCAGAATGAAAAACTGTTTTTT. Together with reference TRBV27 and TRBJ1-4, the CDR3 gives the full variable domain: EAQVTQNPRYLITVTGKKLTVTCSQNMNHEYMSWYRQDPGLGLRQIYYSMNVEVTDKGDVPEGYKVSRKEKRNFPLILESPSPNQTSLYFCASSGRRRGQNEKLFFGSGTQLSVL.

The rearrangement uses TRBV19 and TRBJ1-1, with D unresolved. The CDR3 spans 12 residues. Trimming cost V 9 bases and J 3 bases, with 11 bases left between them. Germline CDR1 reads LNHDA; CDR2 reads SQIVND (reference sequence). The CDR3 sequence: CARPGRYTEAFF. CDR3 in DNA: TGTGCCAGACCGGGCCGATACACTGAAGCTTTCTTT.

The rearrangement uses TRBV5-8 and TRBJ2-7; D possibly corresponds to TRBD2 (6 bases). Germline V gene sequence: CDR1 SGHTS, CDR2 YDEGEE. The CDR3 is 14 amino acids. Trimming cost V 2 bases and J 3 bases, with 12 bases left between them. The CDR3 region has the DNA TGTGCCAGCAGCTTCCCCGGGACTGTCTACGAGCAGTACTTC. This sequence encodes CASSFPGTVYEQYF.

V is TRBV5-1 and J is TRBJ1-1, with 7 bases aligning to TRBD1. The CDR3 length is 13 residues. Trimming cost V 0 bases and J 6 bases; bases outside gene matches: 2. Germline V gives CDR1 SGHRS, CDR2 YFSETQ. In nucleotides, the CDR3 is TGCGCCAGCAGCTTGGTCAGGGGGGCTGAAGCTTTCTTT. This gives the protein CASSLVRGAEAFF.